These 6 T cell receptor beta chains came from one sample sequenced in a study of lymphopenia after photon versus proton radiotherapy (dated by TCRdb to between 2017 and 2020). Receptor amplification or capture employed the immunoSEQ multiplex PCR assay. TCRdb's version of the immuneACCESS table is confined to in-frame rearrangements and falls short of the full clone set. An unresolved V gene accounts for under half of the shortfall where checked; the remainder is of unknown origin. The sample contains some 55,000 clones, around 88% of them found a single time. The ten largest clones add up to less than 2.5% of the sample. The source was peripheral blood, collected from a patient treated with photon-based radiotherapy. All receptors come from a man aged 35 to 55 with gastric cancer.

The gene calls are TRBV11-3 and TRBJ2-3; 8 bases are a match to TRBD2. The germline CDR1 and CDR2 sequences are SGHNT and YENEEA. Trimming took 5 bases from V and 1 from J; bases not matched to a gene: 5. This CDR3 is built from 15 residues. The CDR3, as DNA: TGTGCCAGCAGCCGGCGGGGGGCAGGCACAGATACGCAGTATTTT. Its protein is CASSRRGAGTDTQYF.

The V call is TRBV5-1, the J call TRBJ1-1; 7 bases agree with TRBD1. J was trimmed by 0 bases and V by 5 bases; bases with no gene match: 4. The V gene's germline CDR1 is SGHRS and CDR2 YFSETQ. This CDR3 is 14 amino acids long. CDR3 sequence (DNA): TGCGCCAGCAGGAGACAGGGAATGAACACTGAAGCTTTCTTT. Translating it yields CASRRQGMNTEAFF.

V usage is TRBV6-5 and J usage is TRBJ2-7; 10 bases map to TRBD1. Germline CDR1 and CDR2: MNHEY and SVGAGI. Unmatched junction bases numbered 9, after V lost 6 bases and J lost 4 bases. The CDR3 sequence is 15 residues long. This CDR3 reads CASRKGTGEWYEQYF. The CDR3 region has the DNA TGTGCCAGCAGAAAAGGGACAGGGGAATGGTACGAGCAGTACTTC.

The genes are TRBV27 and TRBJ2-1, with 11 bases fitting TRBD1. J gave up 7 bases and V 4 bases, and 0 bases lay outside the gene matches. Germline CDR1 is MNHEY and CDR2 is SMNVEV (reference sequence). The CDR3 extends over 13 amino acids. The CDR3 here is CASSWDRGNEQFF. CDR3 nucleotides: TGTGCCAGCAGTTGGGACAGGGGGAATGAGCAGTTCTTC.

This rearrangement joins TRBV10-3 to TRBJ1-2; D perhaps matches TRBD1 (6 bases). From germline, CDR1 is ENHRY and CDR2 SYGVKD. This CDR3 is 14 amino acids long. With 5 bases removed from V and 1 base from J, the gap between germline ends came to 11 bases. The CDR3 here is CAISQTGNNYGYTF. The CDR3, as DNA: TGTGCCATCAGTCAGACAGGAAATAACTATGGCTACACCTTC.

The chain uses TRBV7-2 and TRBJ1-2; D gene uncertain. Per germline, CDR1 SGHTA and CDR2 FQGNSA. Between the trimmed V and J ends, which lost 1 base and 2 bases, there was a span of 11 bases. CDR3 length: 15 amino acids. CDR3 bases: TGTGCCAGCAGCTTAGTAGGAGGGAACAACTATGGCTACACCTTC. Its translation is CASSLVGGNNYGYTF.